One T cell receptor beta chain is described in this entry. Its antigen is undetermined. This sample stems from a study of T-cell memory formation after mild COVID-19. Study-level information: Largely donor-specific TCR clusters were found. Findings and limits, study-wide: Confirmation was lacking for SARS-CoV-2 specificity of second-wave clones that peaked on day 37. Clones that contracted clustered mainly in CM and EM if CD4+ and in EMRA if CD8+. Several responding clones turned up in pre-infection memory, indicating that cross-reactive memory may have taken part.

Per germline, CDR1 SQVTM and CDR2 ANQGSEA. There are 16 residues in the CDR3. Trimming at V came to 6 bases and at J to 3 bases, leaving 11 bases not matched to a gene. From the 5' RACE reads, TCRdb called clonotypes with MiXCR, one entry per CDR3 protein. This table has 500,000 to 600,000 distinct CDR3 sequences, roughly 18% appearing once. The sequenced sample consisted of PBMCs or a T cell subset sorted from them (not recorded which). V is TRBV29-1 and J is TRBJ2-6, with TRBD1 identical over 7 bases. This receptor was taken from an adult woman who had mild COVID-19 (a few samples of this study predate the infection). Cell type and time point are not known. The CDR3 loop is CSVWSPGGSGANVLTF. The DNA of the CDR3 is TGCAGCGTGTGGTCTCCAGGGGGAAGTGGGGCCAACGTCCTGACTTTC.